Each of the 7 T cell receptor beta chains below was sequenced from the same sample in a study of lymphopenia after photon versus proton radiotherapy. Sequencing was performed with immunoSEQ multiplex PCR; in TCRdb, only in-frame clones are kept and a portion is missing. The sample includes 45,000 to 65,000 clones, 83% seen only once; the top ten take roughly 27%. The specimen comprised peripheral blood, sampled from a patient treated with photon-based radiotherapy. These TCRs come from a man aged 45 to 65 with gastric cancer.

The CDR3 sequence is CASSPGGNYGYTF. The CDR3 bases are TGTGCCAGCAGCCCGGGCGGTAACTATGGCTACACCTTC. The chain combines TRBV27 with TRBJ1-2, with D hard to call. Germline CDR1 and CDR2: MNHEY and SMNVEV (reference sequence). The CDR3 contains 13 residues. V lost 6 bases to trimming and J lost 1 base, with 9 bases between them.

The chain joins TRBV27 to TRBJ2-3, with TRBD2 matching 9 bases. Germline CDR1 MNHEY, CDR2 SMNVEV (reference sequence). The J segment lost 9 bases and the V segment lost 5 bases, leaving 15 bases of the junction unmatched. The CDR3 loop spans 16 amino acids. CDR3 coding DNA: TGTGCCAGCAGTGAGCAAGCGGGAGGCTTCTTGAGAACGCAGTATTTT. This translates into CASSEQAGGFLRTQYF.

The J gene is TRBJ2-7, the V gene TRBV28, with D uncertain. Trimming left V 8 bases short and J 2 bases short, with 4 bases between. Germline values: CDR1 MDHEN, CDR2 SYDVKM. The CDR3 is 10 residues long. The DNA for the CDR3 is TGTGCCAGCGGGACCTACGAGCAGTACTTC. Translation: CASGTYEQYF.

This chain joins TRBV11-3 and TRBJ2-3, with 8 bases that match TRBD2. Germline V lookup: CDR1 SGHNT, CDR2 YENEEA. The CDR3 covers 15 residues. Germline trimming cut 5 bases from V and 3 bases from J; bases unmatched to any gene: 7. Written as DNA, the CDR3 is TGTGCCAGCAGCAAGAGGGCTAGCGGGACAGATACGCAGTATTTT. Residues: CASSKRASGTDTQYF.

The chain is built from TRBV7-9 and TRBJ2-3; no definite D call. V gave up 0 bases and J gave up 7 bases, with 5 bases separating them. The CDR3 has 12 residues. The germline CDR1 and CDR2 sequences are SEHNR and FQNEAQ (reference sequence). The CDR3 bases are TGTGCCAGCAGCTTAGCGGGAAATACGCAGTATTTT. As protein: CASSLAGNTQYF.

The J gene is TRBJ1-2, the V gene TRBV5-1; possible D gene TRBD1, 5 bases. Trimming shortened V by 0 bases and J by 2 bases, and 11 bases separated the two germline ends. This CDR3 is 15 amino acids long. Germline V gene lookup returns CDR1 SGHRS and CDR2 YFSETQ. The CDR3 DNA reads TGCGCCAGCAGCTTGGCAGGGCAGGTGAACTATGGCTACACCTTC. Its protein product is CASSLAGQVNYGYTF.

For the CDR3, the DNA is TGTGCCAGCAGCCCTAGTGGAGAGACCCAGTACTTC. This sequence encodes CASSPSGETQYF. This chain uses TRBV5-4 with TRBJ2-5; D gene uncertain. The CDR3 consists of 12 residues. The germline V and J ends were trimmed by 4 bases and 4 bases, with 8 bases remaining between them. Germline V CDR1 and CDR2: SGHNT, YYREEE (reference sequence).